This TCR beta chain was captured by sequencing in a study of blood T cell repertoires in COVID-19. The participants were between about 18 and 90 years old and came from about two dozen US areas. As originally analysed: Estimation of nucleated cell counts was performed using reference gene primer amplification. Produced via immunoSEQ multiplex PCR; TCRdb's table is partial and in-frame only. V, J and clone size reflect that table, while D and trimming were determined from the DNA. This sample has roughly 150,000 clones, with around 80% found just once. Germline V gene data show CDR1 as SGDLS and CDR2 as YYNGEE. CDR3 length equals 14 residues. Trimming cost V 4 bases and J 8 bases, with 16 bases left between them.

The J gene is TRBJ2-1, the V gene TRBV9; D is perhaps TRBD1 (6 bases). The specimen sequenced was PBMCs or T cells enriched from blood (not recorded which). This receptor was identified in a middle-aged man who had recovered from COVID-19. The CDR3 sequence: CASSLEGRGDEQFF. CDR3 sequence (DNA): TGTGCCAGCAGCTTAGAGGGCAGGGGCGATGAGCAGTTCTTC. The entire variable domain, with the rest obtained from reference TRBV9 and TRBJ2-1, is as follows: DSGVTQTPKHLITATGQRVTLRCSPRSGDLSVYWYQQSLDQGLQFLIQYYNGEERAKGNILERFSAQQFPDLHSELNLSSLELGDSALYFCASSLEGRGDEQFFGPGTRLTVL.